The present TCR beta chain was sequenced within a study of identical twins. Using its own MiXCR run on the 5' RACE reads, TCRdb lists one record per CDR3 protein. The top ten clones hold about 0.48% of a sample with hundreds of thousands of distinct CDR3 sequences, more than 20% of them seen once. V lost 4 bases, J lost 6 bases, and 4 bases stayed unmatched. The CDR3 runs 13 residues. Germline-derived CDR1 and CDR2 are LGHDT and YNNKEL (reference sequence). The same sample was also used in a study of yellow fever vaccine responses in identical twins.

This receptor was identified in a woman under 30 in good health. The chain employs TRBV3-1 and TRBJ2-3, with 7 bases lining up with TRBD1. Sequences were obtained from CD4+ T cells sorted from blood. CDR3 sequence (DNA): TGTGCCAGCAGCCCACAGGGGTTGGATACGCAGTATTTT. Its translation: CASSPQGLDTQYF.